Below are 8 T cell receptor beta chains sequenced from a single sample in a study of control samples from healthy donors and cancer patients. TCRdb's table, derived via immunoSEQ multiplex PCR, lists solely in-frame clones and lacks some. This sample has around 110,000 clones; around 89% occur once, and the top ten carry about 1.1%. Sequenced input: PBMCs. Source of these receptors: a woman between 50 and 59 years old with colorectal cancer.

V gene TRBV19 combines with J gene TRBJ1-5, with unresolved D. In germline, CDR1 is LNHDA, CDR2 SQIVND (reference sequence). Trimming took 4 bases from V and 4 from J, leaving 11 bases between them. The CDR3 sequence is 14 residues long. CDR3 sequence (DNA): TGTGCCAGTAGTAAGCGGGATAGGAATCAGCCCCAGCATTTT. Its translation is CASSKRDRNQPQHF.

The chain has TRBV27 and TRBJ1-4; the D is unclear. Germline-derived CDR1 and CDR2 are MNHEY and SMNVEV (reference sequence). V lost 3 bases to trimming and J lost 8 bases, with 13 bases between them. The CDR3 length is 14 residues. CDR3 region: CASSLWFGGEKLFF. Here the CDR3 DNA reads TGTGCCAGCAGTTTGTGGTTCGGAGGCGAAAAACTGTTTTTT.

The J gene is TRBJ1-4, the V gene TRBV5-1; perhaps TRBD1 as D (5 bases). This CDR3 has 15 amino acids. V gave up 2 bases and J gave up 8 bases, with 16 bases separating them. The germline gives CDR1 SGHRS, CDR2 YFSETQ. The CDR3 region is CASSFESGEGEKLFF. For the CDR3, the DNA is TGCGCCAGCAGCTTTGAGTCGGGGGAGGGAGAAAAACTGTTTTTT.

The rearrangement uses TRBV28 and TRBJ2-1; the D gene could be TRBD1 or TRBD2 (6 bases each). V lost 6 bases and J 3 bases, leaving 15 bases between the germline ends. CDR3 length: 15 amino acids. Germline V gene sequence: CDR1 MDHEN, CDR2 SYDVKM. The CDR3 sequence: CASRRDIGNYNEQFF. The CDR3 DNA is TGTGCCAGCAGGCGGGACATAGGTAACTACAATGAGCAGTTCTTC.

The chain is built from TRBV12-3 or TRBV12-4 and TRBJ1-1, with a tentative D call TRBD1 (5 bases). The V end lost 3 bases, the J end lost 3 bases, and 8 bases lay between the germline ends. This CDR3 comprises 13 residues. CDR3 sequence reads: CASSLRQHTEAFF. The CDR3 nucleotides read TGTGCCAGCAGTTTGAGACAGCACACTGAAGCTTTCTTT.

Remarks on this clone: The junction differs from germline at one of its ends, possibly a read error. The chain joins TRBV6-5 to TRBJ2-1; 11 nucleotides align to TRBD2. The CDR3 length is 15 residues. Germline V lookup: CDR1 MNHEY, CDR2 SVGAGI. CDR3 in DNA: TGTGCCAGCAGTAGCGGGACTAGCGGCTACAATGAGCAGCTCTTC. This encodes CASSSGTSGYNEQLF.

This rearrangement joins TRBV12-5 to TRBJ2-7, with D unclear. This CDR3 has 13 residues. Trimming removed 3 bases from V and 0 bases from J, with 6 bases in between. The V gene's germline CDR1 is LGHNT and CDR2 FRNRAP. The CDR3: CASGLPSSYEQYF. CDR3 coding DNA: TGTGCTAGTGGTTTACCGAGCTCCTACGAGCAGTACTTC.

This clone was seen a handful of times. The V call is TRBV10-1, the J call TRBJ2-2; TRBD2 matches 10 bases. There are 15 residues in the CDR3. The trim removed 5 bases at V and 3 bases at J, leaving 3 bases unmatched. Germline values: CDR1 WNHNN, CDR2 SYGVQD (reference sequence). The CDR3 protein is CASSLTSGHTGELFF. The CDR3 DNA reads as TGCGCCAGCAGTTTGACTAGCGGGCACACCGGGGAGCTGTTTTTT.